The 14 T cell receptor beta chains below come from one sample, sequenced in a study of blood T cell repertoires in COVID-19. Profiled with immunoSEQ multiplex PCR; TCRdb holds only in-frame clones, not every one. The sample includes 95,000 to 110,000 clones, 90% to 95% of them seen just once. The sequenced material came from peripheral blood. These receptors all stem from a woman aged 25 to 39 with acute or convalescent COVID-19.

CDR3 in DNA: TGTGCCGAGAAGACAGGGATAGCAGCTTTCTTT. Translating gives CAEKTGIAAFF. This sequence joins TRBV2 and TRBJ1-1; 7 nucleotides line up with TRBD1. Unmatched junction bases numbered 10, after V lost 11 bases and J lost 10 bases. Per the germline V gene, CDR1 is SNHLY and CDR2 is FYNNEI. CDR3 length equals 11 residues.

CDR3 DNA: TGTGCCAGCAGCTTAGTCACAGGGCTGAACACTGAAGCTTTCTTT. Its translation is CASSLVTGLNTEAFF. The J gene is TRBJ1-1, the V gene TRBV7-9; the D gene is possibly TRBD1 (6 bases). CDR3 size: 15 residues. In germline, CDR1 is SEHNR, CDR2 FQNEAQ (reference sequence). V was pared by 1 base and J by 0 bases, with 9 bases between.

V is TRBV9 and J is TRBJ1-5; D is uncertain. Trimming shortened V by 4 bases and J by 4 bases, and 18 bases separated the two germline ends. The germline V gene encodes CDR1 SGDLS and CDR2 YYNGEE. The CDR3 is made up of 16 amino acids. The CDR3 nucleotides are TGTGCCAGCAGCCCCGGGGAGGGAAGGAGGAATCAGCCCCAGCATTTT. Its protein is CASSPGEGRRNQPQHF.

The rearrangement uses TRBV11-1 and TRBJ2-1; 7 positions match TRBD2. The V gene's germline CDR1 is SGHAT and CDR2 FQDESV (reference sequence). The CDR3 sequence is 11 residues long. J gave up 8 bases and V 9 bases, and 4 bases lay outside the gene matches. The CDR3 DNA follows: TGTGCCAGTGCTACTAGCGATGAGCAGTTCTTC. It translates to CASATSDEQFF. Full variable domain (remainder filled in from reference TRBV11-1 and TRBJ2-1): EAEVAQSPRYKITEKSQAVAFWCDPISGHATLYWYRQILGQGPELLVQFQDESVVDDSQLPKDRFSAERLKGVDSTLKIQPAELGDSAMYLCASATSDEQFFGPGTRLTVL.

The gene calls are TRBV7-3 and TRBJ2-1, with D unclear. The CDR3 contains 14 residues. From germline, CDR1 is SGHTA and CDR2 FQGTGA. Deletions cut 3 bases from V and 8 bases from J, with 14 bases between. The CDR3, as DNA: TGTGCCAGCAGCTTTTCCGGAGCCACCGATGAGCAGTTCTTC. Protein sequence: CASSFSGATDEQFF.

The chain has TRBV12-3 or TRBV12-4 and TRBJ2-7, with D maybe TRBD1 (5 bases). V dropped 3 bases and J dropped 2 bases, with 8 bases sitting between them. The CDR3 runs 13 residues. The CDR3 DNA is TGTGCCAGCAGTTTGGGGCAGACCTACGAGCAGTACTTC. Its protein product is CASSLGQTYEQYF.

The chain combines TRBV6-5 with TRBJ1-1, with D possibly being TRBD1 (5 bases). Trimming took 5 bases from V and 3 from J, leaving 16 bases between them. Per the germline V gene, CDR1 is MNHEY and CDR2 is SVGAGI. This CDR3 contains 15 residues. CDR3 coding DNA: TGTGCCAGCAGTCCCGGGGGAGGGACGGACACTGAAGCTTTCTTT. Translation gives CASSPGGGTDTEAFF.

The rearrangement links TRBV5-1 to TRBJ2-2, with 9 nucleotides matching TRBD1. In germline, CDR1 is SGHRS, CDR2 YFSETQ. This CDR3 has 15 residues. J lost 3 bases, V lost 6 bases, and 6 bases had no gene match. The CDR3 protein is CASKEGQGHTGELFF. The CDR3 DNA follows: TGCGCCAGCAAGGAGGGACAGGGCCACACCGGGGAGCTGTTTTTT.

The genes are TRBV11-2 and TRBJ1-1, with 7 bases aligning to TRBD1. Unmatched junction bases numbered 2, after V lost 3 bases and J lost 1 base. This CDR3 region has 14 residues. Germline V gives CDR1 SGHAT, CDR2 FQNNGV. The CDR3 sequence is CASSLGTANTEAFF. In DNA form, the CDR3 reads TGTGCCAGCAGCTTGGGGACAGCGAACACTGAAGCTTTCTTT.

The chain is built from TRBV5-1 and TRBJ2-2, with D possibly TRBD1 on 6 matching bases. The CDR3 loop spans 17 amino acids. V lost 0 bases and J 4 bases, leaving 16 bases between the germline ends. CDR1 is SGHRS and CDR2 is YFSETQ in the germline V gene. CDR3 loop: CASSLANPGRGTGELFF. Written as DNA, the CDR3 is TGCGCCAGCAGCTTGGCCAACCCGGGCAGGGGCACCGGGGAGCTGTTTTTT.

The rearrangement links TRBV19 to TRBJ2-7; 11 bases fit TRBD1. This CDR3 contains 14 residues. The germline V gene has CDR1 LNHDA and CDR2 SQIVND (reference sequence). Trimming cost V 3 bases and J 9 bases; bases outside gene matches: 7. The CDR3 loop is CASSIGQGASGQYF. DNA for the CDR3: TGTGCCAGTAGTATTGGACAGGGGGCTTCAGGGCAGTACTTC.

In its sample, this clone was seen a few times. The J gene is TRBJ2-2, the V gene TRBV10-3; 8 bases are shared with TRBD1. Germline V gene lookup returns CDR1 ENHRY and CDR2 SYGVKD. The V gene end was trimmed by 8 bases and the J gene end by 8 bases; junction bases not matched to a gene: 7. The CDR3 sequence is 13 residues long. The CDR3 coding sequence is TGTGCCATCCGGGCAGGGGGCTCGGGGGAGCTGTTTTTT. This gives the protein CAIRAGGSGELFF.

The rearrangement links TRBV7-2 to TRBJ1-6; 10 bases line up with TRBD1. The CDR3 consists of 17 residues. Germline CDR1 and CDR2: SGHTA and FQGNSA. The ends lost 4 bases at V and 10 bases at J; junction bases unmatched: 13. CDR3 DNA: TGTGCCAGCAGCTCATGGGGAAGACAGGGGGCATACTCACCCCTCCACTTT. Its translation: CASSSWGRQGAYSPLHF.

The gene calls are TRBV4-3 and TRBJ2-5, with D perhaps TRBD1 (5 bases). CDR3 length: 16 residues. Germline CDR1 LGHNA, CDR2 YSLEER. V was clipped by 1 base and J by 5 bases, with 17 bases between them. CDR3 nucleotide sequence: TGCGCCAGCAGCCAAGGTAGTTCAGGGTCCAGCGAGACCCAGTACTTC. Residues: CASSQGSSGSSETQYF.